This T cell receptor beta chain is drawn from a study of blood T cell repertoires in COVID-19. Across the whole study: Sources were T cells, B-cell-depleted T cells, or PBMCs; the material itself was cDNA or gDNA.

Source study methods: Reference gene primer amplification in the assay estimated nucleated cell counts. Measured with immunoSEQ multiplex PCR; TCRdb has only the in-frame clones, and not every one. Clone size and V and J calls were adopted from that table, with D and trimming inferred from the DNA. The profile covers around 100,000 clones, with around nine tenths appearing a single time and roughly 14% taken by the ten largest. The receptor's source is a human donor in a cohort sampled during active COVID-19. Sequenced sample: peripheral blood.

CDR3 loop: CAWSVRGDQPQHF. CDR3 nucleotide sequence: TGTGCCTGGAGTGTTCGGGGAGACCAGCCCCAGCATTTT. This chain links TRBV30 with TRBJ1-5; no definite D call. From germline, CDR1 is GTSNPN and CDR2 SVGIG (reference sequence). V was clipped by 0 bases and J by 7 bases, with 10 bases between them. The CDR3 spans 13 residues.